A single sample gave rise to the 18 T cell receptor beta chains below, sequenced in a study of T cells in Graves' hyperthyroidism and ophthalmopathy. RNA transcripts provided the source from which TCR beta CDR3 regions were amplified. During a first-round RT-PCR of the TCR CDR3, the HTBI primer set was used. TCRdb redid the calling of the multiplex PCR reads with MiXCR, one entry per CDR3 protein. The profile shows approximately 610,000 distinct CDR3 sequences, 16% of them singletons. Material: blood. The receptors derive from a woman aged 18-29 years with Graves' hyperthyroidism.

This clonotype was found many times. The rearrangement joins TRBV12-3 or TRBV12-4 to TRBJ2-1; D is possibly TRBD1 (5 bases). Trimming removed 7 bases from V and 4 bases from J, with 14 bases in between. The CDR3 spans 14 residues. CDR3 sequence reads: CASTPGPKYNEQFF. The DNA for the CDR3 is TGTGCCAGCACCCCAGGGCCGAAATACAATGAGCAGTTCTTC.

V usage is TRBV18 and J usage is TRBJ2-7; perhaps TRBD1 as D (6 bases). CDR3 length: 14 residues. V lost 3 bases, J lost 4 bases, and 13 bases lay in between. Germline V gene data show CDR1 as KGHSH and CDR2 as LQKENI. The CDR3 DNA follows: TGTGCCAGCTCACCGAGGCCAGGGGTTTACGAGCAGTACTTC. Translating it yields CASSPRPGVYEQYF.

This clonotype was recorded a few times. This sequence joins TRBV4-1 and TRBJ2-3; no clear D gene. This CDR3 comprises 14 residues. Germline V CDR1 and CDR2: MGHRA, YSYEKL. Trimming cost V 6 bases and J 1 base, with 11 bases left between them. The CDR3 DNA follows: TGCGCCAGCAGGGACGGGCCGGGCACAGATACGCAGTATTTT. Its protein product is CASRDGPGTDTQYF.

Regarding this clonotype: Being one base from a much bigger clone, this may be a read error. The V call is TRBV10-3, the J call TRBJ1-5; unclear D gene. With 6 bases removed from V and 0 bases from J, the gap between germline ends came to 15 bases. The CDR3 runs 16 residues. Germline-derived CDR1 and CDR2 are ENHRY and SYGVKD. Here the CDR3 DNA reads TGTGCCATCAGCTCTGCGGTAGGCCATAGCAATCAGCCCCAGCATTTT. Its translation is CAISSAVGHSNQPQHF.

This clonotype has more than one count but fewer than ten. The CDR3 nucleotides read TGTGCCACCAGTGACCCTAGTCGGGGCCCGTCCGGAAAACTGTTTTTT. It is translated as CATSDPSRGPSGKLFF. This chain joins TRBV24-1 and TRBJ1-4, with D possibly being TRBD1 (5 bases). This CDR3 spans 16 amino acids. Germline V CDR1 and CDR2: KGHDR, SFDVKD. Trimming took 4 bases from V and 10 from J, leaving 21 bases between them.

This clonotype was picked up a small number of times. The gene calls are TRBV6-2 or TRBV6-3 and TRBJ1-6; 10 nucleotides line up with TRBD1. Trimming removed 6 bases from V and 9 bases from J; junction bases left unmatched: 8. The CDR3 consists of 15 residues. The germline CDR1 and CDR2 sequences are MNHEY and SVGEGT. The CDR3 region has the DNA TGTGCCAGCAGGACCGGGACAGGGGAAACTTCACCCCTCCACTTT. It encodes CASRTGTGETSPLHF.

This clonotype appeared many times. The chain uses TRBV13 and TRBJ1-2; 8 bases agree with TRBD1. V gave up 2 bases and J gave up 4 bases; unmatched junction bases: 6. The germline V gene encodes CDR1 PRHDT and CDR2 FYEKMQ (reference sequence). The CDR3 contains 15 residues. In nucleotides, the CDR3 is TGTGCCAGCAGCTTAACAGGGGGAAGCTCCTATGGCTACACCTTC. Residues: CASSLTGGSSYGYTF.

The chain joins TRBV19 to TRBJ1-1; 8 nucleotides align to TRBD1. Trimming cost V 4 bases and J 4 bases; bases outside gene matches: 2. The CDR3 totals 13 residues. Germline values: CDR1 LNHDA, CDR2 SQIVND (reference sequence). This chain's CDR3 is CASSTTGGTEAFF. The CDR3 DNA follows: TGTGCCAGTAGTACCACAGGGGGCACTGAAGCTTTCTTT.

This clonotype was seen repeatedly, ten times or more. The chain recombines TRBV20-1 with TRBJ2-1; 9 bases map to TRBD2. Trimming removed 0 bases from V and 5 bases from J; junction bases left unmatched: 8. This CDR3 is built from 16 residues. Germline loops: CDR1 DFQATT, CDR2 SNEGSKA (reference sequence). CDR3 coding DNA: TGCAGTGCTAGAGACCCAGCGGGGGGACTCGACAATGAGCAGTTCTTC. It is translated as CSARDPAGGLDNEQFF.

This clonotype was seen ten or more times. The V and J genes are TRBV20-1 and TRBJ2-7, with 10 nucleotides matching TRBD1. Germline assignment: CDR1 DFQATT and CDR2 SNEGSKA (reference sequence). The CDR3 loop spans 18 amino acids. Trimming took 0 bases from V and 0 from J; bases not matched to a gene: 11. Here the CDR3 reads CSARDATGGKKPSYEQYF. DNA for the CDR3: TGCAGTGCTAGAGATGCGACAGGGGGCAAAAAACCCTCCTACGAGCAGTACTTC.

The rearrangement joins TRBV28 to TRBJ2-1; 12 bases agree with TRBD2. V dropped 6 bases and J dropped 10; count of bases not matched to a gene: 10. This CDR3 is built from 15 residues. From germline, CDR1 is MDHEN and CDR2 SYDVKM. The CDR3 nucleotides are TGTGCCAGCAGCCAAAGACTAGCGGGGGCCGTGGAGCAGTTCTTC. Encoded protein: CASSQRLAGAVEQFF.

In this sample, this clonotype turned up many times. V is TRBV12-3 or TRBV12-4 and J is TRBJ2-7; D not certain. The germline V and J ends were trimmed by 1 base and 6 bases, with 13 bases remaining between them. The CDR3 is 14 residues long. The CDR3 nucleotides read TGTGCCAGCAGTTTAGTTTTCGTGGGGTCCGAGCAGTACTTC. As protein: CASSLVFVGSEQYF.

The sample holds many counts of this clonotype. The CDR3 here is CASSETGTGGDEQYF. The CDR3 nucleotides read TGTGCCAGCAGTGAAACCGGGACAGGGGGGGACGAGCAGTACTTC. This rearrangement joins TRBV6-1 to TRBJ2-7; 11 bases match TRBD1. The trim removed 2 bases at V and 5 bases at J, leaving 5 bases unmatched. The CDR3 length is 15 residues. The germline V gene encodes CDR1 MNHNS and CDR2 SASEGT.

The CDR3 here is CASSYEVDSTGVIDEQYF. CDR3 sequence (DNA): TGTGCCAGCAGTTACGAGGTGGACTCAACAGGGGTAATCGACGAGCAGTACTTC. The chain recombines TRBV6-2 or TRBV6-3 with TRBJ2-7; 7 bases line up with TRBD1. Unmatched junction bases numbered 18, after V lost 2 bases and J lost 5 bases. The length of the CDR3 is 18 residues. Per germline, CDR1 MNHEY and CDR2 SVGEGT.

This clonotype was seen a few times. The chain employs TRBV4-1 and TRBJ1-2; D is unclear. The length of the CDR3 is 14 residues. CDR1 is MGHRA, CDR2 YSYEKL, per germline. V was pared by 7 bases and J by 5 bases, with 17 bases between. This CDR3 is CASTRLPGPYGYTF. The CDR3 DNA is TGCGCCAGCACCCGTCTCCCAGGTCCTTATGGCTACACCTTC.

This clonotype was observed at least ten times. This chain connects TRBV20-1 to TRBJ2-7; D ambiguous. CDR1 DFQATT and CDR2 SNEGSKA come from the germline V gene (reference sequence). The CDR3 totals 13 residues. The CDR3 spells CSETAQSSYEQYF. The CDR3 nucleotides are TGCAGCGAGACGGCGCAGAGCTCCTACGAGCAGTACTTC.

The sample holds many counts of this clonotype. V gene TRBV5-8 combines with J gene TRBJ1-4; D gene ambiguous. From germline, CDR1 is SGHTS and CDR2 YDEGEE. This CDR3 is 14 amino acids long. V was clipped by 3 bases and J by 8 bases, with 14 bases between them. In DNA, the CDR3 is TGTGCCAGCAGCTCTCGGGGAAGGGCGGAAAAACTGTTTTTT. Protein: CASSSRGRAEKLFF.

This chain links TRBV7-6 with TRBJ1-1; the D gene is possibly TRBD1 (6 bases). The CDR3 runs to 13 residues. The V end was cut by 5 bases, the J end by 4 bases, with 11 bases between. Germline-derived CDR1 and CDR2 are SGHVS and FNYEAQ. CDR3 protein: CASSATGPTEAFF. Written as DNA, the CDR3 is TGTGCCAGCAGCGCGACAGGCCCCACTGAAGCTTTCTTT. Using reference TRBV7-6 and TRBJ1-1 for the parts outside the CDR3, the full variable domain is GAGVSQSPRYKVTKRGQDVALRCDPISGHVSLYWYRQALGQGPEFLTYFNYEAQQDKSGLPNDRFSAERPEGSISTLTIQRTEQRDSAMYRCASSATGPTEAFFGQGTRLTVV.